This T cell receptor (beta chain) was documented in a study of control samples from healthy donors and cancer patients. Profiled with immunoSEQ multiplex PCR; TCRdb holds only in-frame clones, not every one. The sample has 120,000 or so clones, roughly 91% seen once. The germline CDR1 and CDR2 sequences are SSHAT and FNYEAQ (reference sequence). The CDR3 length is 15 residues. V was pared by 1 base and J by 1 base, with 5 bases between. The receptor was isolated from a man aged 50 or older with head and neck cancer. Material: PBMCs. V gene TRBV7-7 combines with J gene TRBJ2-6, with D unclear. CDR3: CASSLGDSGANVLTF. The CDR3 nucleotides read TGTGCCAGCAGCTTAGGGGATTCTGGGGCCAACGTCCTGACTTTC.